This record concerns one TCR beta chain sequence. No antigen is known for it. These data are taken from a study of OX40 agonist ivuxolimab in advanced cancers. Points from the study as a whole: Clonal expansion from baseline to week 6 occurred in both CD4+ and CD8+ T cells.

Clones were read by immunoSEQ multiplex PCR, and TCRdb kept only the in-frame ones, dropping some. This table holds about 21,000 clones, 88% found once. The CDR3 spans 13 residues. V lost 0 bases, J lost 12 bases, and 4 bases stayed unmatched. Germline CDR1 PRHDT, CDR2 FYEKMQ (reference sequence). This receptor was identified in an adult with an advanced solid tumor such as melanoma, head and neck, liver or kidney cancer. The sample here was CD4+ or CD8+ T cells sorted from blood, taken in a trial of the OX40 agonist ivuxolimab. The chain uses TRBV13 and TRBJ2-1; 8 nucleotides agree with TRBD1. The CDR3 reads CASSLGQGARQFF. The CDR3 DNA reads TGTGCCAGCAGCTTAGGCCAGGGGGCTCGGCAGTTCTTC. The full variable domain, rest sourced from reference TRBV13 and TRBJ2-1, is AAGVIQSPRHLIKEKRETATLKCYPIPRHDTVYWYQQGPGQDPQFLISFYEKMQSDKGSIPDRFSAQQFSDYHSELNMSSLELGDSALYFCASSLGQGARQFFGPGTRLTVL.